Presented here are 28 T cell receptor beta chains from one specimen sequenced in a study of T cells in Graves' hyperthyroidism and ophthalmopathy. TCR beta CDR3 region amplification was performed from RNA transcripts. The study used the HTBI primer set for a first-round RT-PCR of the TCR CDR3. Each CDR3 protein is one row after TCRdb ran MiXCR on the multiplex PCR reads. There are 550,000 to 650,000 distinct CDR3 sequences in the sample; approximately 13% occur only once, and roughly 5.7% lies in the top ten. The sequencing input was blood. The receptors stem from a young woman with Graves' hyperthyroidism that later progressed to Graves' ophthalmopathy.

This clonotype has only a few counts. The CDR3 spells CASSIIAGGGYADTQYF. For the CDR3, the DNA is TGTGCCAGTAGTATTATCGCGGGAGGAGGTTATGCAGATACGCAGTATTTT. This sequence joins TRBV19 and TRBJ2-3; TRBD2 matches 8 bases. The CDR3 sequence is 17 residues long. Germline V gene lookup returns CDR1 LNHDA and CDR2 SQIVND (reference sequence). V lost 3 bases to trimming and J lost 4 bases; unmatched junction nucleotides: 12.

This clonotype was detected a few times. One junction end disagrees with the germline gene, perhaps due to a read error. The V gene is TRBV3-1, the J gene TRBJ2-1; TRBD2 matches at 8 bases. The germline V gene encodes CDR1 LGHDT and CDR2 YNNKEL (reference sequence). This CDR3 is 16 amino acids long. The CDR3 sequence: CASSPSFSGVYSEQFF. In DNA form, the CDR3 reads TGTGCCAGCAGCCCCTCGTTTAGCGGGGTGTACAGTGAGCAGTTCTTC.

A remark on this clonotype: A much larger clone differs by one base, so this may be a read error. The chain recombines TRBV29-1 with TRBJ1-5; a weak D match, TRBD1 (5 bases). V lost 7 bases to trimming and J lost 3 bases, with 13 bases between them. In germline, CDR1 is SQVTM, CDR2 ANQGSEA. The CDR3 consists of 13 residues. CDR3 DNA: TGCAGCGATGTAGGGGAATCCAATCAGCCCCAGCATTTT. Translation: CSDVGESNQPQHF.

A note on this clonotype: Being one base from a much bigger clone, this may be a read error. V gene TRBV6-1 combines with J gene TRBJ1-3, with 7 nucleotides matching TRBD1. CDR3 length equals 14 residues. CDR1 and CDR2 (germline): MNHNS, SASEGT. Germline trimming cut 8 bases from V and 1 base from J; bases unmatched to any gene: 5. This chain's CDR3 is CASGNRGSGNTIYF. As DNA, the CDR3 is TGTGCCAGCGGGAACAGGGGATCTGGAAACACCATATATTTT.

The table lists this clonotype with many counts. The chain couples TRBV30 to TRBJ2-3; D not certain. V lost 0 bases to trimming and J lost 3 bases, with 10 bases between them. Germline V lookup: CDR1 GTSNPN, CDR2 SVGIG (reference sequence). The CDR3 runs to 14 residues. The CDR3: CAWSVRGSTDTQYF. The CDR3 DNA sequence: TGTGCCTGGAGTGTACGTGGCTCGACAGATACGCAGTATTTT. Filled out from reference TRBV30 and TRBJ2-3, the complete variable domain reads SQTIHQWPATLVQPVGSPLSLECTVEGTSNPNLYWYRQAAGRGLQLLFYSVGIGQISSEVPQNLSASRPQDRQFILSSKKLLLSDSGFYLCAWSVRGSTDTQYFGPGTRLTVL.

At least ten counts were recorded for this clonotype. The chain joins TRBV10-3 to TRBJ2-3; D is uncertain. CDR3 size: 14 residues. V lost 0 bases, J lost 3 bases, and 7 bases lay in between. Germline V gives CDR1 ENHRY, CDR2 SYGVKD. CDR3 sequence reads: CAISESGVTDTQYF. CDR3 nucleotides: TGTGCCATCAGTGAGTCTGGTGTTACAGATACGCAGTATTTT.

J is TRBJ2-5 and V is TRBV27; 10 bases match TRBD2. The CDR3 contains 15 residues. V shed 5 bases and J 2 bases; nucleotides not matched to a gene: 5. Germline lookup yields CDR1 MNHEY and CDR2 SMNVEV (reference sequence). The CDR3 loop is CASSGLLAGQETQYF. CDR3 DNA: TGTGCCAGCAGTGGACTACTAGCGGGGCAAGAGACCCAGTACTTC.

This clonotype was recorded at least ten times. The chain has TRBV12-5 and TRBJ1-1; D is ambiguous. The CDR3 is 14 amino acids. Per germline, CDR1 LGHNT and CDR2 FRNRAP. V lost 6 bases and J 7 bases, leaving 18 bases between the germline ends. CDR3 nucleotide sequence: TGTGCTAGTGGCCTCCCCTCGGTCCAAGGTGAAGCTTTCTTT. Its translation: CASGLPSVQGEAFF.

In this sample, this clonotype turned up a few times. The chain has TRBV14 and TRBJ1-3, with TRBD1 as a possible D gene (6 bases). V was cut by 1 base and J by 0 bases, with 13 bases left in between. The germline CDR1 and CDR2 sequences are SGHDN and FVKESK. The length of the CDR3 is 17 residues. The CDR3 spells CASSQAGGSYSGNTIYF. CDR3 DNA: TGTGCCAGCAGCCAAGCCGGGGGCTCCTACTCTGGAAACACCATATATTTT.

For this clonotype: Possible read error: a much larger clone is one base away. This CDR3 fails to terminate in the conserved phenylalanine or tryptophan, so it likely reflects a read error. CDR3 amino acids: CASTGRSGSSYEQYL. CDR3 nucleotides: TGTGCCAGCACCGGCCGTAGCGGGAGCTCCTACGAGCAGTACCTC. The J gene is TRBJ2-7, the V gene TRBV7-9; TRBD2 aligns across 9 bases. Trimming removed 7 bases from V and 0 bases from J; junction bases left unmatched: 7. CDR3 size: 15 residues. Germline V CDR1 and CDR2: SEHNR, FQNEAQ (reference sequence).

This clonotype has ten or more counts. CDR3 amino acids: CASASWVDGNQPQHF. CDR3 coding DNA: TGTGCTAGTGCTTCCTGGGTAGATGGCAATCAGCCCCAGCATTTT. The chain employs TRBV12-5 and TRBJ1-5; D is unclear. Germline loops: CDR1 LGHNT, CDR2 FRNRAP. CDR3 length: 15 residues. The V end was cut by 7 bases, the J end by 2 bases, with 15 bases between.

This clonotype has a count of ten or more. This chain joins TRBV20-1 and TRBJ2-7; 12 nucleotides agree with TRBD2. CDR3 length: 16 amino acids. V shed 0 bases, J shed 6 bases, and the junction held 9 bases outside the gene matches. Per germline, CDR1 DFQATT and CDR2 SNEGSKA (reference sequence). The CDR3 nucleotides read TGCAGTGCTAGAGATGCTAGCGGGAGGGCCGGGGGCGAGCAGTACTTC. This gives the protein CSARDASGRAGGEQYF.

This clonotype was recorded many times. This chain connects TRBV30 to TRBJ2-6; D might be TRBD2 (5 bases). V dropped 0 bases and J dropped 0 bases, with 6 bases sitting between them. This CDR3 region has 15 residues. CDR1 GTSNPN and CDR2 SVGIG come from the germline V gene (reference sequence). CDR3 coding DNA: TGTGCCTGGAGTGTCGGAGGCTCTGGGGCCAACGTCCTGACTTTC. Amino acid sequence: CAWSVGGSGANVLTF.

CDR3 nucleotide sequence: TGTGCCAGCTCACCCCGGGATTGGGAGACTGAAGCTTTCTTT. It encodes CASSPRDWETEAFF. The J gene is TRBJ1-1, the V gene TRBV18; D not certain. This CDR3 has 14 amino acids. Germline loops: CDR1 KGHSH, CDR2 LQKENI. V lost 3 bases, J lost 5 bases, and 13 bases lay in between.

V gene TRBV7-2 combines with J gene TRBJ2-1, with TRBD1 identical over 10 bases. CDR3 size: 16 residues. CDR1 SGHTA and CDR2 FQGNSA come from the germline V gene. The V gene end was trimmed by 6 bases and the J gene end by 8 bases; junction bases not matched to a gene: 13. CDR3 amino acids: CASRSGDRGLGDEQFF. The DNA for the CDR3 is TGTGCCAGCAGGTCGGGCGACAGGGGGCTGGGGGATGAGCAGTTCTTC.

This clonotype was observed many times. The CDR3 protein is CASSDKGGTEAFF. DNA for the CDR3: TGTGCCAGCAGTGACAAAGGGGGAACTGAAGCTTTCTTT. The chain carries TRBV6-1 and TRBJ1-1, with D possibly TRBD1 on 6 matching bases. V lost 3 bases and J 5 bases, leaving 10 bases between the germline ends. The CDR3 is made up of 13 amino acids. Germline V lookup: CDR1 MNHNS, CDR2 SASEGT.

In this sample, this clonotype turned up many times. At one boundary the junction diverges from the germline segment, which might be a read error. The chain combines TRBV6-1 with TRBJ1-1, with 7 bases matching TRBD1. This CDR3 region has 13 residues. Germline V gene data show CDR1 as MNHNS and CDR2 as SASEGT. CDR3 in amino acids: CASSDRVDTEAFF. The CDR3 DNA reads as TGCGCCAGCTCAGACAGGGTGGACACTGAAGCTTTCTTT.

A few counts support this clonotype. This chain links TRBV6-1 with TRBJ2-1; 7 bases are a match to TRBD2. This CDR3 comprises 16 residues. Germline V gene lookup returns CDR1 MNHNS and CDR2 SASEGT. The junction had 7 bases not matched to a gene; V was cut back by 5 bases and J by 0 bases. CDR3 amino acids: CASSPRGGNSYNEQFF. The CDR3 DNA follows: TGTGCCAGCAGTCCGAGGGGAGGGAACTCCTACAATGAGCAGTTCTTC.

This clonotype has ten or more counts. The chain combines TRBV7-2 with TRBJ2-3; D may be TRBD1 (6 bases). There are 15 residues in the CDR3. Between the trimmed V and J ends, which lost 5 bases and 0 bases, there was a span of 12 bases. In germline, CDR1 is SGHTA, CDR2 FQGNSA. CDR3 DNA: TGTGCCAGCAGCGAAACAGGGTGGAGCACAGATACGCAGTATTTT. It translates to CASSETGWSTDTQYF.

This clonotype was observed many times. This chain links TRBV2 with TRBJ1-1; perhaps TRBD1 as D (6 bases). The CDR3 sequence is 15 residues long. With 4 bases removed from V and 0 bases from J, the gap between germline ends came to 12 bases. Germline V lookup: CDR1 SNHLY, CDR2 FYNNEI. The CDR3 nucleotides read TGTGCCAGCAGTGTTACAGGGTACATGAACACTGAAGCTTTCTTT. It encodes CASSVTGYMNTEAFF.

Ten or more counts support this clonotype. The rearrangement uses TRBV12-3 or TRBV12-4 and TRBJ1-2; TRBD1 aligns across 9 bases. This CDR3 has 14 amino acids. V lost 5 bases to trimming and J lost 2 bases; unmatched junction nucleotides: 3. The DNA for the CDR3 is TGTGCCAGCAGTGGGGGACAGGGCAACTATGGCTACACCTTC. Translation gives CASSGGQGNYGYTF.

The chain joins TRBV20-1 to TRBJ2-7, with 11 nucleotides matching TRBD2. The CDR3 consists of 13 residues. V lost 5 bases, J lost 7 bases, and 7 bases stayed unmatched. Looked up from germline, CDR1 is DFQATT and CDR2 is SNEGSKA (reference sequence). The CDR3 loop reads CSAHSGRAGEQYF. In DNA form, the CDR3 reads TGCAGTGCTCATAGCGGGAGGGCCGGGGAGCAGTACTTC.

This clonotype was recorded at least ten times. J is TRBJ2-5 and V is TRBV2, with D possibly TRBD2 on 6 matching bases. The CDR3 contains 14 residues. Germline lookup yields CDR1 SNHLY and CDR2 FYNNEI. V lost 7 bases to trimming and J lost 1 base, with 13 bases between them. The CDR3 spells CASIKTSTQETQYF. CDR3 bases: TGTGCCAGCATTAAGACTAGTACCCAAGAGACCCAGTACTTC.

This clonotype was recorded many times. In nucleotides, the CDR3 is TGTGCCAGCAGTTCAGGGCAGTATGACAATCAGCCCCAGCATTTT. Protein product: CASSSGQYDNQPQHF. V and J are TRBV28 and TRBJ1-5; D might be TRBD1 (5 bases). This CDR3 has 15 amino acids. Germline CDR1 is MDHEN and CDR2 is SYDVKM. The V end was cut by 4 bases, the J end by 3 bases, with 13 bases between.

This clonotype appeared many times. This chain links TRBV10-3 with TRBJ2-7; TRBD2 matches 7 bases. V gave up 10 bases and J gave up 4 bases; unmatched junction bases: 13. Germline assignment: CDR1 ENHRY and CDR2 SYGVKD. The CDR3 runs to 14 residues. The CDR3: CASRESGNGYEQYF. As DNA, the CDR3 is TGTGCCAGCAGGGAGAGCGGGAATGGGTACGAGCAGTACTTC.

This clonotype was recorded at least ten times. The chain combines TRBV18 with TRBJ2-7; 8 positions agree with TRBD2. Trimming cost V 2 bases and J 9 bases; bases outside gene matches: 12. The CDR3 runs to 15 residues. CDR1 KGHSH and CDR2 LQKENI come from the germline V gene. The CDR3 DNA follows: TGTGCCAGCTCACCAAGGGGACTAGAAGTTTGGTGGCAGTACTTC. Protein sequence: CASSPRGLEVWWQYF.

The DNA for the CDR3 is TGTGCCAGCAGACCTGGACAGGGGGAAAATAATGAGCAGTTCTTC. This gives the protein CASRPGQGENNEQFF. The chain links TRBV6-1 to TRBJ2-1; 10 nucleotides align to TRBD1. CDR1 and CDR2 from the germline V gene are MNHNS and SASEGT. This CDR3 comprises 15 residues. Trimming at V came to 6 bases and at J to 7 bases, leaving 9 bases not matched to a gene.

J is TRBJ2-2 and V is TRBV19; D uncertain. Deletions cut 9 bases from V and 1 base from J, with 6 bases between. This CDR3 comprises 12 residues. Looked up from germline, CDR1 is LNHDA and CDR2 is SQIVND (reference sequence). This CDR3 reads CASERNTGELFF. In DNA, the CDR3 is TGTGCCAGCGAGCGGAACACCGGGGAGCTGTTTTTT.